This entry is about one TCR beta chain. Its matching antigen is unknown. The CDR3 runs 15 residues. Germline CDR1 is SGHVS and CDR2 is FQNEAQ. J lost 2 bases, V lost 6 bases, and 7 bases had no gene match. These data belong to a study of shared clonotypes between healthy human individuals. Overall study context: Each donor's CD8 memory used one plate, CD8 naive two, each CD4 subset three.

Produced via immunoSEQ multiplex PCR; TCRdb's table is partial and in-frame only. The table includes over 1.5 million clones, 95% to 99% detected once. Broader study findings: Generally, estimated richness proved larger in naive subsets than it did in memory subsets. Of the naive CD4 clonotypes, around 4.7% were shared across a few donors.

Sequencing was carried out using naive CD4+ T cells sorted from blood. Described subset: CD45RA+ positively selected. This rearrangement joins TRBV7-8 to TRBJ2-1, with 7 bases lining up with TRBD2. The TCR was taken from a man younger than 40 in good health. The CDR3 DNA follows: TGTGCCAGCAGGACCGGGGAGGGCCCCTACAATGAGCAGTTCTTC. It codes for CASRTGEGPYNEQFF.